This entry features one T cell receptor (beta chain) sequence. TCRdb's table, derived via immunoSEQ multiplex PCR, lists solely in-frame clones and lacks some. Among tens of thousands of clones listed, 84% were seen once. These data belong to a study of OX40 agonist ivuxolimab in advanced cancers. Study at large: Prior anti-PD-1, anti-PD-L1 or anti-CTLA-4 therapy did not bar entry, and approximately 40% had some.

At cycle 4 day 1, cycle 7 day 1, and baseline, blood was sampled. Material: CD4+ or CD8+ T cells sorted from blood, obtained in a trial of the OX40 agonist ivuxolimab. The receptor was derived from an adult with an advanced solid tumor such as melanoma, head and neck, liver or kidney cancer.

CDR3 residues: CASSPRGEQGTSNQPQHF. The CDR3 DNA follows: TGTGCCAGCAGCCCGAGAGGTGAGCAGGGTACAAGCAATCAGCCCCAGCATTTT. The V call is TRBV5-5, the J call TRBJ1-5; D perhaps matches TRBD1 (5 bases). CDR3 size: 18 residues. Germline V gene lookup returns CDR1 SGHKS and CDR2 YYEKEE (reference sequence). The V end lost 4 bases, the J end lost 1 base, and 21 bases lay between the germline ends. The full variable domain, with the rest looked up from reference TRBV5-5 and TRBJ1-5, is DAGVTQSPTHLIKTRGQQVTLRCSPISGHKSVSWYQQVLGQGPQFIFQYYEKEERGRGNFPDRFSARQFPNYSSELNVNALLLGDSALYLCASSPRGEQGTSNQPQHFGDGTRLSIL.